One sample yielded the 27 T cell receptor beta chains listed below, sequenced in a study of shared clonotypes between healthy human individuals (dated by TCRdb to about 2020). The method behind the library was the immunoSEQ multiplex PCR assay. TCRdb took over this immuneACCESS table, retaining in-frame rearrangements with V and J assigned. Such tables are incomplete; in checked studies, under half of the missing clones stem from an unresolved V gene, and the remainder is unexplained. The sample profile shows 740,000 or so clones; 73% of them were found once. The leading ten clones occupy 1.5% to 2% of the sample. Sequences were obtained from memory CD4+ T cells sorted from blood. The cell subset or site label of this sample denotes: CD45RA-negative fraction. Receptor source: a woman under 40 in good health.

This clone showed up just once. The sample carries other DNA sequences with the same CDR3. This sequence joins TRBV19 and TRBJ1-5; D may be TRBD1 (6 bases). This CDR3 is built from 15 residues. CDR1 and CDR2 (germline): LNHDA, SQIVND (reference sequence). Trimming removed 3 bases at V and 3 bases at J, with 12 bases between. CDR3 sequence reads: CASSIPGQSNQPQHF. CDR3 in DNA: TGTGCCAGTAGTATTCCCGGACAGTCCAATCAGCCCCAGCATTTT.

This clone was observed a handful of times. V and J are TRBV19 and TRBJ2-2; the D gene could be TRBD1 or TRBD2 (5 bases each). Germline V gene lookup returns CDR1 LNHDA and CDR2 SQIVND (reference sequence). The CDR3 spans 13 residues. V dropped 11 bases and J dropped 1 base, with 11 bases sitting between them. The DNA of the CDR3 is TGTGCCGTAACTAGGGGGAACACCGGGGAGCTGTTTTTT. Translating gives CAVTRGNTGELFF.

The chain has TRBV27 and TRBJ1-5; 8 bases match TRBD1. V trimming: 6 bases; J trimming: 2 bases; junction bases outside the gene matches: 6. The CDR3 contains 15 residues. Germline V lookup: CDR1 MNHEY, CDR2 SMNVEV (reference sequence). CDR3 protein: CASRVRGLGNQPQHF. CDR3 sequence (DNA): TGTGCCAGCAGGGTCAGGGGGCTTGGCAATCAGCCCCAGCATTTT.

The chain uses TRBV29-1 and TRBJ2-3; D is undetermined. Germline loops: CDR1 SQVTM, CDR2 ANQGSEA. The CDR3 is 11 residues long. Trimming took 4 bases from V and 5 from J, leaving 7 bases between them. CDR3 nucleotides: TGCAGCGTTGCGTCCCGAGATACGCAGTATTTT. Its protein is CSVASRDTQYF.

V gene TRBV5-4 combines with J gene TRBJ2-7; D is uncertain. Trimming took off 3 bases at V and 0 bases at J, with 10 bases between the two ends. This CDR3 region has 14 residues. CDR1 is SGHNT and CDR2 is YYREEE in the germline V gene (reference sequence). CDR3 sequence reads: CASSSRRSSYEQYF. DNA of the CDR3: TGTGCCAGCAGCTCCCGTAGAAGCTCCTACGAGCAGTACTTC.

The genes are TRBV6-1 and TRBJ1-2; D remains ambiguous. V gave up 7 bases and J gave up 0 bases, with 15 bases separating them. This CDR3 spans 15 amino acids. Germline V gene sequence: CDR1 MNHNS, CDR2 SASEGT. CDR3 sequence reads: CASTPGIPANYGYTF. As DNA, the CDR3 is TGTGCCAGCACCCCAGGTATTCCGGCTAACTATGGCTACACCTTC.

The CDR3 sequence: CASSQVPLNTGELFF. The CDR3 DNA follows: TGCGCCAGCAGCCAAGTCCCCCTCAACACCGGGGAGCTGTTTTTT. This chain joins TRBV4-1 and TRBJ2-2; D gene unclear. Deletions cut 1 base from V and 2 bases from J, with 8 bases between. Per the germline V gene, CDR1 is MGHRA and CDR2 is YSYEKL. The CDR3 runs to 15 residues.

The rearrangement links TRBV7-2 to TRBJ2-7, with D hard to call. Trimming pared 5 bases from V and 4 bases from J, leaving 9 bases between. This CDR3 contains 12 residues. The germline V gene encodes CDR1 SGHTA and CDR2 FQGNSA. The CDR3 DNA is TGTGCCAGCAGCCCCCGAAGATACGAGCAGTACTTC. It codes for CASSPRRYEQYF. Full variable domain (missing parts from reference TRBV7-2 and TRBJ2-7): GAGVSQSPSNKVTEKGKDVELRCDPISGHTALYWYRQSLGQGLEFLIYFQGNSAPDKSGLPSDRFSAERTGGSVSTLTIQRTQQEDSAVYLCASSPRRYEQYFGPGTRLTVT.

This rearrangement joins TRBV9 to TRBJ2-1; 11 bases fit TRBD2. CDR3 length equals 19 residues. Trimming took 2 bases from V and 3 from J; bases not matched to a gene: 13. Germline loops: CDR1 SGDLS, CDR2 YYNGEE. CDR3 sequence reads: CASSVGLAGGPVGYNEQFF. CDR3 nucleotide sequence: TGTGCCAGCAGCGTCGGCCTAGCGGGAGGCCCGGTCGGCTACAATGAGCAGTTCTTC.

The V and J genes are TRBV7-9 and TRBJ1-3; D uncertain. The CDR3 loop spans 14 amino acids. Between the trimmed V and J ends, which lost 2 bases and 4 bases, there was a span of 9 bases. Per germline, CDR1 SEHNR and CDR2 FQNEAQ (reference sequence). The chain's CDR3 is CASSLPNGGNTIYF. The DNA of the CDR3 is TGTGCCAGCAGCTTACCCAATGGCGGAAACACCATATATTTT.

This chain uses TRBV5-1 with TRBJ2-5; a possible D gene is TRBD1 (5 bases). V was pared by 2 bases and J by 5 bases, with 16 bases between. The CDR3 loop spans 15 amino acids. CDR1 SGHRS and CDR2 YFSETQ come from the germline V gene. The CDR3 bases are TGCGCCAGCAGCTTTCCGGACATGACCCAGGAGACCCAGTACTTC. Encoded protein: CASSFPDMTQETQYF. Looking up the rest from reference TRBV5-1 and TRBJ2-5 gives the full variable domain: KAGVTQTPRYLIKTRGQQVTLSCSPISGHRSVSWYQQTPGQGLQFLFEYFSETQRNKGNFPGRFSGRQFSNSRSEMNVSTLELGDSALYLCASSFPDMTQETQYFGPGTRLLVL.

This clone has only a few counts. The chain is built from TRBV28 and TRBJ2-3, with 13 bases identical to TRBD2. The V gene's germline CDR1 is MDHEN and CDR2 SYDVKM. Trimming removed 5 bases from V and 3 bases from J; junction bases left unmatched: 11. The CDR3 extends over 18 amino acids. The CDR3 coding sequence is TGTGCCAGCAGTCCCTGGACTAGCGGGAGAGGGAAGACAGATACGCAGTATTTT. Translation gives CASSPWTSGRGKTDTQYF.

V and J are TRBV6-6 and TRBJ1-2; D perhaps matches TRBD1 (5 bases). Looked up from germline, CDR1 is MNHNY and CDR2 is SVGAGI (reference sequence). This CDR3 contains 15 residues. Deletions cut 3 bases from V and 8 bases from J, with 19 bases between. Here the CDR3 reads CASSYAGTYSGGYTF. The CDR3 bases are TGTGCCAGCAGTTATGCCGGGACCTACTCCGGGGGCTACACCTTC.

The chain links TRBV6-7 to TRBJ1-1, with D possibly being TRBD1 (6 bases). TRBV6-7 falls under the ORF class, with uncertain function. This CDR3 spans 12 amino acids. Trimming took off 3 bases at V and 7 bases at J, with 9 bases between the two ends. As DNA, the CDR3 is TGTGCCAGCAGTTATCAGGGGCTTGAAGCTTTCTTT. Translating it yields CASSYQGLEAFF.

This clone was observed a handful of times. The genes are TRBV28 and TRBJ2-7; tentative D call: TRBD1 (7 bases). Trimming pared 1 base from V and 7 bases from J, leaving 8 bases between. Germline values: CDR1 MDHEN, CDR2 SYDVKM. The CDR3 runs 12 residues. The CDR3 DNA follows: TGTGCCAGCAGTTTATCAGGGGGGGAGCAGTACTTC. It yields the protein CASSLSGGEQYF.

The sample holds many counts of this clone. V is TRBV28 and J is TRBJ1-2, with D possibly TRBD1 on 5 matching bases. CDR1 MDHEN and CDR2 SYDVKM come from the germline V gene. The CDR3 consists of 17 residues. Trimming cost V 2 bases and J 4 bases, with 20 bases left between them. The CDR3 DNA is TGTGCCAGCAGTTTACAACGGGACCTATCTCGGAGCTATGGCTACACCTTC. Its protein is CASSLQRDLSRSYGYTF.

The V and J genes are TRBV27 and TRBJ2-3; no clear D. V lost 0 bases to trimming and J lost 1 base, with 11 bases between them. Germline assignment: CDR1 MNHEY and CDR2 SMNVEV (reference sequence). The CDR3 totals 16 residues. As DNA, the CDR3 is TGTGCCAGCAGTTTATCGGGGTGGGTCGGCACAGATACGCAGTATTTT. Amino acids: CASSLSGWVGTDTQYF.

V usage is TRBV5-1 and J usage is TRBJ2-2; D possibly uses TRBD1 or TRBD2 (5 bases each). Germline CDR1 is SGHRS and CDR2 is YFSETQ. The CDR3 has 14 amino acids. Trimming pared 0 bases from V and 6 bases from J, leaving 9 bases between. CDR3 DNA sequence: TGCGCCAGCAGCTTGGCTCCGGGGCCCGGGGAGCTGTTTTTT. Amino acids: CASSLAPGPGELFF.

Comment on this clone: This sample includes further DNA sequences coding for the same CDR3. The chain carries TRBV6-1 and TRBJ1-5; D unresolved. There are 11 residues in the CDR3. Germline V gives CDR1 MNHNS, CDR2 SASEGT. Trimming took off 5 bases at V and 3 bases at J, with 2 bases between the two ends. CDR3 in DNA: TGTGCCAGCAGTACCAATCAGCCCCAGCATTTT. Translating gives CASSTNQPQHF.

This chain joins TRBV19 and TRBJ1-5; 8 bases match TRBD1. The length of the CDR3 is 17 residues. Germline trimming cut 6 bases from V and 1 base from J; bases unmatched to any gene: 11. Germline V gene sequence: CDR1 LNHDA, CDR2 SQIVND (reference sequence). CDR3 sequence (DNA): TGTGCCAGTAGCCGATGGACAGGGATCAGGAGCAATCAGCCCCAGCATTTT. Its translation is CASSRWTGIRSNQPQHF.

The chain combines TRBV5-1 with TRBJ2-7; a possible D gene is TRBD1 (6 bases). CDR3 length: 14 amino acids. Germline assignment: CDR1 SGHRS and CDR2 YFSETQ. V lost 5 bases to trimming and J lost 0 bases, with 12 bases between them. The CDR3 protein is CASSADRTSYEQYF. Here the CDR3 DNA reads TGCGCCAGCAGTGCGGACAGAACCTCCTACGAGCAGTACTTC.

The rearrangement links TRBV4-2 to TRBJ1-3; D perhaps matches TRBD1 (6 bases). The CDR3 is 15 residues long. Per germline, CDR1 LGHNA and CDR2 YNFKEQ. With 1 base removed from V and 4 bases from J, the gap between germline ends came to 11 bases. The chain's CDR3 is CASSQGGGPGNTIYF. CDR3 nucleotide sequence: TGTGCCAGCAGCCAAGGAGGGGGGCCAGGAAACACCATATATTTT.

Concerning this clone: One junction end disagrees with the germline gene, perhaps due to a read error. V is TRBV19 and J is TRBJ2-1; D gene uncertain. The length of the CDR3 is 14 residues. The germline V gene has CDR1 LNHDA and CDR2 SQIVND (reference sequence). The CDR3 DNA sequence: TGTGCCAGTAGTATTAGCCCCTCCTACGATGAGCAGTTCTTC. Its protein is CASSISPSYDEQFF.

On this clone itself: Other nucleotide sequences in the sample specify the same CDR3. The gene calls are TRBV18 and TRBJ1-1; 8 positions match TRBD1. The V gene end was trimmed by 3 bases and the J gene end by 6 bases; junction bases not matched to a gene: 6. Germline V gene data show CDR1 as KGHSH and CDR2 as LQKENI. CDR3 length equals 14 residues. The CDR3 loop reads CASSPQGAGAEAFF. The CDR3 DNA reads as TGTGCCAGCTCACCTCAGGGGGCTGGGGCTGAAGCTTTCTTT.

Written as DNA, the CDR3 is TGCGCCAGCAGCCAACCCGGGACAGGGAAGAATTCACCCCTCCACTTT. This encodes CASSQPGTGKNSPLHF. This rearrangement joins TRBV4-1 to TRBJ1-6; TRBD1 aligns across 9 bases. Germline CDR1 reads MGHRA; CDR2 reads YSYEKL. Unmatched junction bases numbered 6, after V lost 2 bases and J lost 7 bases. The CDR3 runs 16 residues.

CDR3 sequence: CSGESGHNEQFF. The CDR3 DNA is TGCAGCGGGGAGTCGGGCCACAATGAGCAGTTCTTC. V gene TRBV29-1 combines with J gene TRBJ2-1; perhaps TRBD2 as D (5 bases). The V end lost 7 bases, the J end lost 5 bases, and 12 bases lay between the germline ends. The CDR3 covers 12 residues. The germline V gene encodes CDR1 SQVTM and CDR2 ANQGSEA.

There are a few counts of this clone. The chain links TRBV28 to TRBJ2-2; the match to TRBD1 covers 8 bases. Germline V lookup: CDR1 MDHEN, CDR2 SYDVKM. V lost 7 bases, J lost 4 bases, and 14 bases stayed unmatched. This CDR3 is 17 amino acids long. CDR3 residues: CASTSSAGTGSTGELFF. The CDR3 coding sequence is TGTGCCAGCACATCCTCCGCGGGGACAGGCTCCACCGGGGAGCTGTTTTTT.